The 10 T cell receptor beta chains listed next were all sequenced from one sample in a study of T cells after yellow fever vaccination. TCRdb itself ran the 5' RACE reads through MiXCR, one entry per CDR3 protein. The sample contains about 45,000 distinct CDR3 sequences, 6.5% to 8.5% of which appear only once. Sequencing was performed on CD8+ T cells not binding an NS4B(214-222) dextramer, sorted from PBMCs, taken 45 days after the yellow fever booster vaccination. Every receptor here comes from a man under 40 who received the YFV17D yellow fever vaccine.

This clonotype was recorded a few times. The rearrangement links TRBV7-9 to TRBJ2-7; 8 nucleotides line up with TRBD1. J lost 2 bases, V lost 11 bases, and 14 bases had no gene match. Germline CDR1 is SEHNR and CDR2 is FQNEAQ (reference sequence). This CDR3 has 15 amino acids. CDR3 in DNA: TGTGCCGGACAGGGTTTTCTGCGAGAGACCTACGAGCAGTACTTC. Translating it yields CAGQGFLRETYEQYF. The variable domain in full, completed from reference TRBV7-9 and TRBJ2-7, reads DTGVSQNPRHKITKRGQNVTFRCDPISEHNRLYWYRQTLGQGPEFLTYFQNEAQLEKSRLLSDRFSAERPKGSFSTLEIQRTEQGDSAMYLCAGQGFLRETYEQYFGPGTRLTVT.

This clonotype was observed a few times. The gene calls are TRBV20-1 and TRBJ2-5; a possible D gene is TRBD2 (5 bases). Trimming took off 0 bases at V and 2 bases at J, with 13 bases between the two ends. This CDR3 is 15 amino acids long. From germline, CDR1 is DFQATT and CDR2 SNEGSKA (reference sequence). The CDR3 nucleotides read TGCAGTGCTAGAGATGGGGAAGCGGCACAAGAGACCCAGTACTTC. It translates to CSARDGEAAQETQYF.

Ten or more counts support this clonotype. V usage is TRBV10-3 and J usage is TRBJ2-3, with a tentative D call TRBD1 (6 bases). Per the germline V gene, CDR1 is ENHRY and CDR2 is SYGVKD. This CDR3 is built from 15 residues. The V and J ends lost 3 bases and 0 bases respectively, with 10 bases between them. The CDR3 sequence is CAISEQGISTDTQYF. In DNA, the CDR3 is TGTGCCATCAGTGAACAGGGTATTAGCACAGATACGCAGTATTTT.

This clonotype appeared many times. This chain uses TRBV6-2 or TRBV6-3 with TRBJ2-7; D may be TRBD1 (5 bases). Per the germline V gene, CDR1 is MNHEY and CDR2 is SVGEGT. The CDR3 length is 14 residues. Trimming shortened V by 7 bases and J by 2 bases, and 15 bases separated the two germline ends. CDR3 bases: TGTGCCAGCATCGCCCTCGACAGAACCTACGAGCAGTACTTC. It specifies CASIALDRTYEQYF.

This clonotype came up many times. The rearrangement uses TRBV27 and TRBJ2-1; 12 nucleotides align to TRBD2. This CDR3 region has 17 residues. V gave up 2 bases and J gave up 2 bases; unmatched junction bases: 4. Per the germline V gene, CDR1 is MNHEY and CDR2 is SMNVEV (reference sequence). The CDR3 here is CASSLTWTSGAYNEQFF. The CDR3 DNA is TGTGCCAGCAGTTTAACCTGGACTAGCGGGGCCTACAATGAGCAGTTCTTC.

In its sample, this clonotype was seen many times. The rearrangement joins TRBV20-1 to TRBJ1-2, with TRBD1 identical over 8 bases. J lost 3 bases, V lost 6 bases, and 15 bases had no gene match. The CDR3 sequence is 16 residues long. Germline CDR1 and CDR2: DFQATT and SNEGSKA (reference sequence). Written as DNA, the CDR3 is TGCAGTGCCATGACAGGGGAGGAAATACTCGACTATGGCTACACCTTC. Encoded protein: CSAMTGEEILDYGYTF.

This clonotype was detected ten times or more. The chain is built from TRBV20-1 and TRBJ2-1, with 8 bases lining up with TRBD1. The CDR3 runs to 13 residues. Losses at the gene ends were 5 bases for V and 8 bases for J; bases not matched to a gene: 8. CDR1 and CDR2 (germline): DFQATT, SNEGSKA (reference sequence). The CDR3 nucleotides are TGCAGTGCTGGTATGACAGGGGAAGATGAGCAGTTCTTC. This translates into CSAGMTGEDEQFF.

This clonotype was picked up many times. The chain carries TRBV15 and TRBJ2-7, with D uncertain. CDR3 length equals 14 residues. CDR1 is LNHNV, CDR2 YYDKDF, per germline (reference sequence). The ends were cut back, 3 bases at V and 0 bases at J, with 9 bases in the middle. The CDR3 loop is CATSSFESSYEQYF. The CDR3 coding sequence is TGTGCCACCAGCAGTTTCGAGAGCTCCTACGAGCAGTACTTC.

This clonotype appeared a few times. The chain employs TRBV30 and TRBJ2-2; D is undetermined. Germline V lookup: CDR1 GTSNPN, CDR2 SVGIG (reference sequence). This CDR3 comprises 11 residues. Trimming cost V 5 bases and J 2 bases, with 3 bases left between them. This chain's CDR3 is CAWDNTGELFF. CDR3 coding DNA: TGTGCCTGGGATAACACCGGGGAGCTGTTTTTT. Variable domain in full (rest from reference TRBV30 and TRBJ2-2): SQTIHQWPATLVQPVGSPLSLECTVEGTSNPNLYWYRQAAGRGLQLLFYSVGIGQISSEVPQNLSASRPQDRQFILSSKKLLLSDSGFYLCAWDNTGELFFGEGSRLTVL.

This clonotype was seen many times. The chain uses TRBV25-1 and TRBJ2-3; 9 bases fit TRBD2. Trimming cost V 1 base and J 0 bases; bases outside gene matches: 5. The CDR3 extends over 17 amino acids. Germline values: CDR1 MGHDK, CDR2 SYGVNS. In DNA, the CDR3 is TGTGCCAGCAGTGAATTGGGACTAGCTCATAGCACAGATACGCAGTATTTT. As protein: CASSELGLAHSTDTQYF.